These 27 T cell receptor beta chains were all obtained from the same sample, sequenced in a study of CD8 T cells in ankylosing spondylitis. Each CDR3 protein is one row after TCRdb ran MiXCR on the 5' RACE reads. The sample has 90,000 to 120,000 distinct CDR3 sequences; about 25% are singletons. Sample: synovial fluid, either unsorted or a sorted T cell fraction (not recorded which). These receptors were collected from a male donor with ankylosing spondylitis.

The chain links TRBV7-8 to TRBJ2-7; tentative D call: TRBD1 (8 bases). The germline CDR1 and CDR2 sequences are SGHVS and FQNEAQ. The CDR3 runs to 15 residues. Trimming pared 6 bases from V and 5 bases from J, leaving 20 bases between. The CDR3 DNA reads TGTGCCAGCAGTCCTGGACAGGGAGGGTTCGACGAGCAGTACGTC. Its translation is CASSPGQGGFDEQYV.

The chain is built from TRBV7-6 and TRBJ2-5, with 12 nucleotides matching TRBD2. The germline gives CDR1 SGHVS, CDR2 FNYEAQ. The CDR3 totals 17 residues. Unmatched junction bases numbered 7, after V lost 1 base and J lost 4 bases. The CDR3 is CASSLGGETSGRETQYF. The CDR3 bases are TGTGCCAGCAGCTTAGGAGGGGAGACTAGCGGGAGAGAGACCCAGTACTTC.

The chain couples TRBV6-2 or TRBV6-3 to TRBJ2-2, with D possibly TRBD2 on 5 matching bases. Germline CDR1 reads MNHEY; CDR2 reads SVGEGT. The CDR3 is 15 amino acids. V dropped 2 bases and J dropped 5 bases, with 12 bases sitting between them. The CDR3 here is CASSYQGGVTGELFF. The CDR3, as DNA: TGTGCCAGCAGTTACCAAGGAGGTGTTACCGGGGAGCTGTTTTTT.

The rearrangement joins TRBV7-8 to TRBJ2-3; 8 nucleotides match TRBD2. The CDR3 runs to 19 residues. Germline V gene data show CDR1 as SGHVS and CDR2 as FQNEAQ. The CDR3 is CVRRLQSGSTFTSTDTQYF. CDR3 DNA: TGTGTCCGCCGGCTCCAAAGCGGGAGTACTTTCACTAGCACAGATACGCAGTATTTT.

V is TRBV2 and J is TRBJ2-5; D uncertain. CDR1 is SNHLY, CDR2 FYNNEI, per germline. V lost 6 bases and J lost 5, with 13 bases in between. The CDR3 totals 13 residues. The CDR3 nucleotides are TGTGCCAGCAGCTGGGGAAACGAGGAGACCCAGTACTTC. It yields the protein CASSWGNEETQYF. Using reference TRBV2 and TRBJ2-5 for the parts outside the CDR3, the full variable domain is EPEVTQTPSHQVTQMGQEVILRCVPISNHLYFYWYRQILGQKVEFLVSFYNNEISEKSEIFDDQFSVERPDGSNFTLKIRSTKLEDSAMYFCASSWGNEETQYFGPGTRLLVL.

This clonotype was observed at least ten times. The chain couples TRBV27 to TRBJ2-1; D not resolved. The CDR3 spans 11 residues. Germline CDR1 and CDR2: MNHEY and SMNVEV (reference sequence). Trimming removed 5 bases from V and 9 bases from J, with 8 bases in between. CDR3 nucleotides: TGTGCCAGCAGTATAAGGTCTGAGCAGTTCTTC. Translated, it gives CASSIRSEQFF.

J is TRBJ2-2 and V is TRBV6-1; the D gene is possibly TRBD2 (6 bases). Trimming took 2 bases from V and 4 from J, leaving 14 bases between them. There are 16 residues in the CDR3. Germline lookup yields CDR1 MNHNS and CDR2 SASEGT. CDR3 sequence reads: CASSEMWGSGTGELFF. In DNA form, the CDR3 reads TGTGCCAGCAGTGAAATGTGGGGTAGCGGCACCGGGGAGCTGTTTTTT.

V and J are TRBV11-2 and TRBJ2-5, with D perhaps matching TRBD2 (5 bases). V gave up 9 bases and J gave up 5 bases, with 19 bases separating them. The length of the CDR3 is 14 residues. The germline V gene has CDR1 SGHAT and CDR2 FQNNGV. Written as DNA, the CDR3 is TGTGCCAGGGACTCGGGCGGTACACGCGAGACCCAGTACTTC. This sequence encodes CARDSGGTRETQYF.

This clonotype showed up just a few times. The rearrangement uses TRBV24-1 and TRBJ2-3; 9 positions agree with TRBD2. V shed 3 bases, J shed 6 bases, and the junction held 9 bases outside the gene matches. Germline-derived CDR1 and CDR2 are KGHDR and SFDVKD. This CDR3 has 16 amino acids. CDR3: CATSDGVAGVTDTQYF. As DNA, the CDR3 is TGTGCCACCAGTGATGGGGTAGCGGGAGTCACGGATACGCAGTATTTT.

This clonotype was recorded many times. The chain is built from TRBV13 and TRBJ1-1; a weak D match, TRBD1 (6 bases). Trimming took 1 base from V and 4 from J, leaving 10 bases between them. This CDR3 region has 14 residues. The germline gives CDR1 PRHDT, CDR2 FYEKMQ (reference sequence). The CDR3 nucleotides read TGTGCCAGCAGCTTAGAGGGGGAAGGCACTGAAGCTTTCTTT. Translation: CASSLEGEGTEAFF.

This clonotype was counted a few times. The CDR3 coding sequence is TGCAGTGTGCTGCGTGAGCGGGTGTACCAAGAGACCCAGTACTTC. The encoded protein is CSVLRERVYQETQYF. The chain couples TRBV20-1 to TRBJ2-5, with D possibly being TRBD2 (6 bases). Germline-derived CDR1 and CDR2 are DFQATT and SNEGSKA (reference sequence). The CDR3 runs to 15 residues. Trimming shortened V by 7 bases and J by 0 bases, and 18 bases separated the two germline ends.

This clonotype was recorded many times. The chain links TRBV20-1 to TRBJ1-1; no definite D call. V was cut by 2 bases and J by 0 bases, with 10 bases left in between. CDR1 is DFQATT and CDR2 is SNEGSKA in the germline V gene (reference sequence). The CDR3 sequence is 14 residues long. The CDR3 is CSARMGALNTEAFF. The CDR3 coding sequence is TGCAGTGCTAGAATGGGCGCCCTGAACACTGAAGCTTTCTTT.

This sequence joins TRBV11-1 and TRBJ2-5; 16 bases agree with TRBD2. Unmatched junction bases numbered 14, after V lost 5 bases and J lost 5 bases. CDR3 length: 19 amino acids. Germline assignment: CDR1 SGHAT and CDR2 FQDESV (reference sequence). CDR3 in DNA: TGTGCCAGCAGCCCCCCGACCGGGACTAGCGGGAGGGTTGTGGAGACCCAGTACTTC. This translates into CASSPPTGTSGRVVETQYF.

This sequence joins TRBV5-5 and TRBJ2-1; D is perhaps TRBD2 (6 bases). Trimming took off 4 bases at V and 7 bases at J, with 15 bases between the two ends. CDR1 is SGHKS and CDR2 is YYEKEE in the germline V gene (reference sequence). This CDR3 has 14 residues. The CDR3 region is CASSRESVWNEQFF. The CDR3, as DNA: TGTGCCAGCAGCCGGGAGTCAGTTTGGAATGAGCAGTTCTTC.

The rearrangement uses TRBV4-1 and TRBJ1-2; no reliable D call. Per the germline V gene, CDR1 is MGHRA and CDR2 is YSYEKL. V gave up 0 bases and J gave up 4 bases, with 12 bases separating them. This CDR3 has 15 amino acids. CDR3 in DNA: TGCGCCAGCAGCCAAGATGTCACGGATCTCTATGGCTACACCTTC. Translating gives CASSQDVTDLYGYTF.

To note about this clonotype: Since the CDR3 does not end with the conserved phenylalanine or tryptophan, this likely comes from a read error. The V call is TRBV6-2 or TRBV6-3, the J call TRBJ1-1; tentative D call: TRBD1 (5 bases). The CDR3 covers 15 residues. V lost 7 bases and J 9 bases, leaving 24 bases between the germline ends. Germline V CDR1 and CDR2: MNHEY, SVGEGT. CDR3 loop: CASIPRPQGGVKAFL. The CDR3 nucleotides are TGTGCCAGCATCCCAAGACCTCAAGGAGGGGTGAAAGCTTTCCTT.

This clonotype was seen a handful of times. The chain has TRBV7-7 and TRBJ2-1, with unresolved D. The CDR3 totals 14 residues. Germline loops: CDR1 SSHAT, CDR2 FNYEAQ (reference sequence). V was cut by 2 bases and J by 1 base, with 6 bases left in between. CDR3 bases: TGTGCCAGCAGCTTATCCAGGTCCTACAATGAGCAGTTCTTC. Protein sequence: CASSLSRSYNEQFF.

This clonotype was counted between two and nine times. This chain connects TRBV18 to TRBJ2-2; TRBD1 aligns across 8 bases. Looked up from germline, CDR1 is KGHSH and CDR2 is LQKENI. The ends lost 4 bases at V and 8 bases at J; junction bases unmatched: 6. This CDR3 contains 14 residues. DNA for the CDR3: TGTGCCAGCTCACGGACAGGGACCGCGGGGGAGCTGTTTTTT. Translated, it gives CASSRTGTAGELFF.

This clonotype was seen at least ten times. The CDR3 reads CASSFQGTSGNTIYF. For the CDR3, the DNA is TGTGCCAGCAGTTTCCAGGGAACCTCTGGAAACACCATATATTTT. The rearrangement links TRBV12-3 or TRBV12-4 to TRBJ1-3; the D gene is possibly TRBD1 (5 bases). CDR3 length: 15 residues. The V end was cut by 3 bases, the J end by 0 bases, with 9 bases between.

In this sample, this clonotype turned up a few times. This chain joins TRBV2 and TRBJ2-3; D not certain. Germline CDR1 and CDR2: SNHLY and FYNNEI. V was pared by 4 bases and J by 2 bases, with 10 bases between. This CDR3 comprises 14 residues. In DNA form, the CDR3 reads TGTGCCAGCAGTGCTATGGACGTCACAGATACGCAGTATTTT. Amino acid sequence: CASSAMDVTDTQYF.

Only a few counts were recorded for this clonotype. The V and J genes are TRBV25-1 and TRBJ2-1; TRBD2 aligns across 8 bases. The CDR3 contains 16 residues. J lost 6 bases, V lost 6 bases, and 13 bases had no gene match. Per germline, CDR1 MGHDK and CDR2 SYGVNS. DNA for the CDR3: TGTGCCAGCAGACACACTAGCGGTGGAGCTGGCAATGAGCAGTTCTTC. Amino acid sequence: CASRHTSGGAGNEQFF.

CDR3 nucleotide sequence: TGTGCCACCAGTGATCACCGTGGACAGCAATTCACAGATACGCAGTATTTT. Translation gives CATSDHRGQQFTDTQYF. This chain links TRBV24-1 with TRBJ2-3; a weak D match, TRBD1 (6 bases). Trimming took off 3 bases at V and 2 bases at J, with 17 bases between the two ends. This CDR3 is built from 17 residues. Germline-derived CDR1 and CDR2 are KGHDR and SFDVKD.

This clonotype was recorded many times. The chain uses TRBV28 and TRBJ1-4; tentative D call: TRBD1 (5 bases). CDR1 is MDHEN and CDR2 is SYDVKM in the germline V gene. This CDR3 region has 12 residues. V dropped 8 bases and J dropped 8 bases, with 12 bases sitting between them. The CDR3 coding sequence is TGTGCCAGCCGGCAGGGTTACGAAAAACTGTTTTTT. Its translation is CASRQGYEKLFF.

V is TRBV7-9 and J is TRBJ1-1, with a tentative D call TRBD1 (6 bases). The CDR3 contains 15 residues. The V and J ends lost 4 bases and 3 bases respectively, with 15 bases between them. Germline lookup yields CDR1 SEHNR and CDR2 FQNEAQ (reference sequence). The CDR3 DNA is TGTGCCAGCAGCTCCCTTAGAGGGGGGTACACTGAAGCTTTCTTT. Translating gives CASSSLRGGYTEAFF. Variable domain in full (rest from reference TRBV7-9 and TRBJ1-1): DTGVSQNPRHKITKRGQNVTFRCDPISEHNRLYWYRQTLGQGPEFLTYFQNEAQLEKSRLLSDRFSAERPKGSFSTLEIQRTEQGDSAMYLCASSSLRGGYTEAFFGQGTRLTVV.

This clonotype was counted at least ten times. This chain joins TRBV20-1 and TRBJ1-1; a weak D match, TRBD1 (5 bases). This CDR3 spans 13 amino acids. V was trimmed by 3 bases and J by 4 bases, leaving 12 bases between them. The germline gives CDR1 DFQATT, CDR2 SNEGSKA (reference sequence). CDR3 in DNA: TGCAGTGCTAGTGGGGGGAAAGGCACTGAAGCTTTCTTT. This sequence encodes CSASGGKGTEAFF.

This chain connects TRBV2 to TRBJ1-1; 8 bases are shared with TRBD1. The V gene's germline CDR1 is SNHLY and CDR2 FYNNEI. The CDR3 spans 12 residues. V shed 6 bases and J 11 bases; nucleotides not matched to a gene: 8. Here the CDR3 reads CASRQTGAGAFF. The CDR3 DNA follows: TGTGCCAGCAGGCAGACAGGGGCTGGGGCTTTCTTT.

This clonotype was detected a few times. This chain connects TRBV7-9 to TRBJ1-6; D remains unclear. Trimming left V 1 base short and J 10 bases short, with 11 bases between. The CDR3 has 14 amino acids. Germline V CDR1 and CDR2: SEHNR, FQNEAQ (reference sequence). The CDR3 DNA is TGTGCCAGCAGCTTAGGGCCGGGCGACTCACCCCTCCACTTT. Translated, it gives CASSLGPGDSPLHF.